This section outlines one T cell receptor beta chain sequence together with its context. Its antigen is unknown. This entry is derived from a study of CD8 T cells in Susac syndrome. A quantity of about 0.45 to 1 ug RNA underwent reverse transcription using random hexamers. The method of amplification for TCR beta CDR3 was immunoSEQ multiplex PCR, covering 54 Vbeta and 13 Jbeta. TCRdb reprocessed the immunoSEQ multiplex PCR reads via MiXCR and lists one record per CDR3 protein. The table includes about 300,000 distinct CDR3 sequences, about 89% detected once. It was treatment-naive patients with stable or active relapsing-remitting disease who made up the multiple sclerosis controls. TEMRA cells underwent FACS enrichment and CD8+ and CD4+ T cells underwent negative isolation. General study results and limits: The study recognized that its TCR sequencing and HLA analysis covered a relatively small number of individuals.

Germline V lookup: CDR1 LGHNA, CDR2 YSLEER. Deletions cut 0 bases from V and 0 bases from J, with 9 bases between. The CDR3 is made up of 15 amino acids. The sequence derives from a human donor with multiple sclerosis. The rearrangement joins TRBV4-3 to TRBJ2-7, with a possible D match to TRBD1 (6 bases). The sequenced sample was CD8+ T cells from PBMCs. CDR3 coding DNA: TGCGCCAGCAGCCAAGAGGACAGCCACTCCTACGAGCAGTACTTC. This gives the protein CASSQEDSHSYEQYF.